Listed below are T cell receptor beta chains from one sample, sequenced in a study of T cell repertoires in MIS-A myocarditis. The assay was immunoSEQ multiplex PCR, and TCRdb's table has in-frame clones only and misses some. The data contain roughly 12,000 clones, around 83% of them singletons. Material: right ventricle heart tissue obtained at autopsy. These receptors all come from a man between 18 and 35 years old with fulminant myocarditis from multisystem inflammatory syndrome in adults (MIS-A) after COVID-19. Each CDR3 is given with its conserved first and last residue. The D gene is left open where the match is weak. Some rows mark clone size as missing; the rest say once, few, many or name a class of expanded clone.

clone_size	v_call	j_call	d_call	cdr3_nt	cdr3_aa
-	TRBV28	TRBJ2-3	-	TGTGCCAGCAGTGTACGCCAAGCGGCTAGCACAGATACGCAGTATTTT	CASSVRQAASTDTQYF
few	TRBV2	TRBJ1-2	-	TGTGCCAGCGGCGACCCGTATGGCTACACCTTC	CASGDPYGYTF
-	TRBV10-2	TRBJ2-3	TRBD2	TGCGCCAGCAGCGGACTAGTCGGGGCTGGAGATACGCAGTATTTT	CASSGLVGAGDTQYF
once	TRBV6-5	TRBJ2-1	-	TGTGCCAGCAGTCTGGGACCTCCGAATGAGCAGTTCTTC	CASSLGPPNEQFF
-	TRBV10-2	TRBJ1-1	TRBD1	TGCGCCAGCAGTGGGGACAGGGAGCTTCCTGAAGCTTTCTTT	CASSGDRELPEAFF
-	TRBV4-3	TRBJ2-6	-	TGCGCCAGCAGCCAAGATGCCAGGGGTGGGTCTGGGGCCAACGTCCTGACTTTC	CASSQDARGGSGANVLTF
-	TRBV7-9	TRBJ2-5	-	TGTGCCAGCAGCTTAAGGGCATTCGAACAAGAGACCCAGTACTTC	CASSLRAFEQETQYF
-	TRBV7-9	TRBJ2-3	-	TGTGCCAGCAGCTTTACAGGGAACACAGATACGCAGTATTTT	CASSFTGNTDTQYF
-	TRBV19	TRBJ1-5	-	TGTGCCAGTAGTATCGGTCAGCCCCAGCATTTT	CASSIGQPQHF
-	TRBV4-3	TRBJ2-5	-	TGCGCCAGCAGCCAGAACGGGCGGCCACAAGAGACCCAGTACTTC	CASSQNGRPQETQYF
once	TRBV28	TRBJ1-3	-	TGTGCCAGCAGTCCCCAACGGGGGTGGACTGGAAACACCATATATTTT	CASSPQRGWTGNTIYF
-	TRBV7-6	TRBJ2-7	-	TGTGCCAGCAGCTTAGGTCGGGGTAGCGAGCAGTACTTC	CASSLGRGSEQYF
once	TRBV4-1	TRBJ1-3	-	TGCGCCAGCAGCAATATACAGGTCTCTGGAAACACCATATATTTT	CASSNIQVSGNTIYF
-	TRBV2	TRBJ2-3	TRBD2	TGTGCCAGCCGACTAGCGCGGGGCACAGATACGCAGTATTTT	CASRLARGTDTQYF
-	TRBV19	TRBJ1-6	-	TGTGCCAGTAGTAGCAGGAGCTCCTATAATTCACCCCTCCACTTT	CASSSRSSYNSPLHF
-	TRBV28	TRBJ2-5	TRBD1	TGTGCCAGCAGTTTTCTAGGGGGCGGGGAGACCCAGTACTTC	CASSFLGGGETQYF
-	TRBV24-1	TRBJ2-6	-	TGTGCCACCAGTGATCCTCAGTCTGGGGCCAACGTCCTGACTTTC	CATSDPQSGANVLTF
-	TRBV28	TRBJ1-2	-	TGTGCCAGCAGTTTTCTGTGGTACGGCTACACCTTC	CASSFLWYGYTF
-	TRBV30	TRBJ1-6	-	TGTGCCTGGACCTCCTATAATTCACCCCTCCACTTT	CAWTSYNSPLHF
-	TRBV5-1	TRBJ1-2	TRBD1	TGCGCCAGCAGCCCACGCGGGACAGGGGGCTGGGGCTACACCTTC	CASSPRGTGGWGYTF
-	TRBV29-1	TRBJ1-1	TRBD1	TGCAGCGCCCGGGACAGGGGGCTGGCTGAAGCTTTCTTT	CSARDRGLAEAFF
-	TRBV29-1	TRBJ2-7	-	TGCAGCGTTCGGCAACTTACCTACGAGCAGTACTTC	CSVRQLTYEQYF
-	TRBV11-2	TRBJ1-2	TRBD1	TGTGCCAGCAGCTTAGGAGGGACAGGGGGCAGTGGCTACACCTTC	CASSLGGTGGSGYTF
once	TRBV20-1	TRBJ1-2	-	TGCAGTGCTAGAGGCAGGGATGGAGACACCTTC	CSARGRDGDTF
-	TRBV11-2	TRBJ1-6	TRBD1	TGTGCCAGCACCACGGACAGGGACGGATCGCCCCTCCACTTT	CASTTDRDGSPLHF
-	TRBV9	TRBJ1-3	TRBD1	TGTGCCAGCAGCGCGACAGGGGGGAGCTCCTCTGGAAACACCATATATTTT	CASSATGGSSSGNTIYF
few	TRBV14	TRBJ2-7	-	TGTGCCATAGGCCCAGAAGACTACGAGCAGTACTTC	CAIGPEDYEQYF
-	TRBV25-1	TRBJ1-2	TRBD1	TGTGCCAGCCAGCAGGGGGCAAACTATGGCTACACCTTC	CASQQGANYGYTF
-	TRBV10-2	TRBJ1-4	-	TGCGCCAGCAGTGAGCCGACCCACCTCGGGGGAACAGGGGAAAAACTGTTTTTT	CASSEPTHLGGTGEKLFF
-	TRBV5-1	TRBJ2-7	-	TGCGCCAGCAGCTTGGGGGGTCAGGGTTCCTACGAGCAGTACTTC	CASSLGGQGSYEQYF
-	TRBV2	TRBJ1-3	-	TGTGCCAGCAGTGAACGGTGGGGGGGCGCGCTTGGAAACACCATATATTTT	CASSERWGGALGNTIYF
-	TRBV5-1	TRBJ1-1	-	TGCGCCAGCAGCGAAGGGGTGAACACTGAAGCTTTCTTT	CASSEGVNTEAFF